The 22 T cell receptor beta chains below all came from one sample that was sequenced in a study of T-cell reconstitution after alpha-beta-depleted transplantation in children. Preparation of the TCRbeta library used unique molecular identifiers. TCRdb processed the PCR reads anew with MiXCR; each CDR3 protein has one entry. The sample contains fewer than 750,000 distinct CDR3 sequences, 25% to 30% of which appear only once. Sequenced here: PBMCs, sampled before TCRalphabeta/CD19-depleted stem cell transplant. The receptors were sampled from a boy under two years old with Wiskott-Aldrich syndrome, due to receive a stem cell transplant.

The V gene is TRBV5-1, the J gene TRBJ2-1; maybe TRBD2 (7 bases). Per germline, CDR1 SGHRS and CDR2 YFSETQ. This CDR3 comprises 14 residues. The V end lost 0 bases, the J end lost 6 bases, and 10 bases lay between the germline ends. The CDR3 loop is CASSLVGGGNEQFF. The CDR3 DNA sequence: TGCGCCAGCAGCTTGGTGGGAGGGGGCAATGAGCAGTTCTTC.

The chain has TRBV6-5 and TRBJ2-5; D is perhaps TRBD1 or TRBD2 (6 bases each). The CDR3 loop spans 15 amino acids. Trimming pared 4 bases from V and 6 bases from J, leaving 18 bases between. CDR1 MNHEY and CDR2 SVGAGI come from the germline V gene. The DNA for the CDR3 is TGTGCCAGCAGTTTAACACAGGGAGGCAGCCAGACCCAGTACTTC. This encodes CASSLTQGGSQTQYF.

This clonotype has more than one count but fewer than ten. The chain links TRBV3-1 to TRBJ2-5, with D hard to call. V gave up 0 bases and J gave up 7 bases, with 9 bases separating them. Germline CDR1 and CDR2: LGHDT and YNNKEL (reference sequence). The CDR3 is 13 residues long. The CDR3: CASSQDLTRTQYF. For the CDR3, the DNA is TGTGCCAGCAGCCAAGATCTCACGCGGACCCAGTACTTC.

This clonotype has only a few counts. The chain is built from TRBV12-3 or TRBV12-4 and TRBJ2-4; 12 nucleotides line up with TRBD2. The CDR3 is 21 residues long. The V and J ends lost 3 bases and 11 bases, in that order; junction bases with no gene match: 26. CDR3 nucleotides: TGTGCCAGCAGTTTGTTGGTCCAGAGCACTAGCGGGAGGCCCTTTTCTTTCGTTCAGTACTTC. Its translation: CASSLLVQSTSGRPFSFVQYF.

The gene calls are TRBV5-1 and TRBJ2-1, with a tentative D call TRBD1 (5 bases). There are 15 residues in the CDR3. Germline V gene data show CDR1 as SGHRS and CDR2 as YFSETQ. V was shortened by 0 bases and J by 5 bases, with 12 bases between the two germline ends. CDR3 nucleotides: TGCGCCAGCAGCTTGGTTCAGGGCCTAAACAATGAGCAGTTCTTC. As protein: CASSLVQGLNNEQFF.

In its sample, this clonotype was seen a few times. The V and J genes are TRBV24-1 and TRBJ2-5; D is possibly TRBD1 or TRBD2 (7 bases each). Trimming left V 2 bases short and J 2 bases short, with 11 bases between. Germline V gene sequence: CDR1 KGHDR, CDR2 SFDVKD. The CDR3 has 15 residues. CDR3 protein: CATSDWGGQQETQYF. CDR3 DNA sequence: TGTGCCACCAGTGATTGGGGGGGACAGCAAGAGACCCAGTACTTC.

CDR3 coding DNA: TGCGCCAGCAGCCTCCGACCGGGACAGTACACCGGGGAGCTGTTTTTT. The encoded protein is CASSLRPGQYTGELFF. The chain has TRBV5-1 and TRBJ2-2, with TRBD1 matching over 7 bases. The CDR3 covers 16 residues. Germline lookup yields CDR1 SGHRS and CDR2 YFSETQ. V lost 4 bases and J lost 3; bases outside the gene matches: 9.

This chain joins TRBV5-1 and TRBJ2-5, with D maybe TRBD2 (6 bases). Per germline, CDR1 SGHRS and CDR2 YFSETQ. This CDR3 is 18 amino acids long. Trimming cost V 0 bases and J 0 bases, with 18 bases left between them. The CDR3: CASSLDAWRGLYQETQYF. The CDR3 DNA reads TGCGCCAGCAGCTTGGATGCCTGGCGGGGTCTGTACCAAGAGACCCAGTACTTC.

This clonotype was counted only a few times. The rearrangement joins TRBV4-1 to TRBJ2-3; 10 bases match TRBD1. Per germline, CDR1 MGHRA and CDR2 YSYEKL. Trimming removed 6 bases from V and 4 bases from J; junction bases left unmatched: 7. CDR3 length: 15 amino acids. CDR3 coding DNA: TGCGCCAGCAGTTCGACAGGGGGCGTTCCAGATACGCAGTATTTT. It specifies CASSSTGGVPDTQYF.

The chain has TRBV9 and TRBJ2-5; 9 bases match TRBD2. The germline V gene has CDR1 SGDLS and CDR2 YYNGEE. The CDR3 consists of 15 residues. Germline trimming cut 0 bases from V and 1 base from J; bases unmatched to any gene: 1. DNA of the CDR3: TGTGCCAGCAGCGTAGCTAGCGGGATCCAAGAGACCCAGTACTTC. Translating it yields CASSVASGIQETQYF.

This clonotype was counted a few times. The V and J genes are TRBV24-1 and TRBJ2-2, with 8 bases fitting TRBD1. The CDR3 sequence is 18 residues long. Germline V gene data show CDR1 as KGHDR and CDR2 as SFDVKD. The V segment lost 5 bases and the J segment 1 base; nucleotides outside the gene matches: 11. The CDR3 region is CATSATTGAVKNTGELFF. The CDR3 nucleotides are TGTGCCACCAGTGCGACGACAGGGGCCGTAAAGAACACCGGGGAGCTGTTTTTT.

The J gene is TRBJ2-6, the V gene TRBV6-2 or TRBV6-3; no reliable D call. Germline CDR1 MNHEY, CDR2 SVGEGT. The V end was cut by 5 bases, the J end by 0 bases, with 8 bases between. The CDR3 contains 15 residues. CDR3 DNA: TGTGCCAGCAGTCCCATATCCTCTGGGGCCAACGTCCTGACTTTC. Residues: CASSPISSGANVLTF.

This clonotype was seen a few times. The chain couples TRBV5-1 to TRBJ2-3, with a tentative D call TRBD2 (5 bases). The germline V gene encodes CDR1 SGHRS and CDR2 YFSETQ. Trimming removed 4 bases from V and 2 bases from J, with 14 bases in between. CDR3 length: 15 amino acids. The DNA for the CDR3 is TGCGCCAGCAGCCCAGCGGTTTCCTCCACAGATACGCAGTATTTT. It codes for CASSPAVSSTDTQYF.

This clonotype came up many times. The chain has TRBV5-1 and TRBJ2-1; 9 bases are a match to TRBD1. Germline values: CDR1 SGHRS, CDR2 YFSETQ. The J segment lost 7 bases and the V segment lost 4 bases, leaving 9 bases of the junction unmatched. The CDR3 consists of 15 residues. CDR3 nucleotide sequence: TGCGCCAGCAGCCGGGAGGACAGGGGCCGTAATGAGCAGTTCTTC. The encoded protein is CASSREDRGRNEQFF. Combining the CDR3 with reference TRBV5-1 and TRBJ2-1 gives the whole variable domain KAGVTQTPRYLIKTRGQQVTLSCSPISGHRSVSWYQQTPGQGLQFLFEYFSETQRNKGNFPGRFSGRQFSNSRSEMNVSTLELGDSALYLCASSREDRGRNEQFFGPGTRLTVL.

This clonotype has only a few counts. For the CDR3, the DNA is TGCGCCAGCAGCTTAGGCACAGAATCCTACAATGAGCAGTTCTTC. Translation gives CASSLGTESYNEQFF. This rearrangement joins TRBV5-1 to TRBJ2-1; D unresolved. In germline, CDR1 is SGHRS, CDR2 YFSETQ. Trimming shortened V by 2 bases and J by 1 base, and 10 bases separated the two germline ends. This CDR3 has 15 amino acids.

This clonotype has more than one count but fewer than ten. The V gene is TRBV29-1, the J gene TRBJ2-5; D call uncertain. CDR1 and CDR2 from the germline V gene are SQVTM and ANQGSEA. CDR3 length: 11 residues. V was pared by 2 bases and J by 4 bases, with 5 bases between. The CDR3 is CSVEIRETQYF. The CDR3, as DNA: TGCAGCGTTGAAATCAGAGAGACCCAGTACTTC.

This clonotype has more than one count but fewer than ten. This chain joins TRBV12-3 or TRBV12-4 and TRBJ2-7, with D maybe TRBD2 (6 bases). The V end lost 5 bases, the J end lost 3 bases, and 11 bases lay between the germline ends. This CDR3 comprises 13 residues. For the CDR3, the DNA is TGTGCCAGCAGTAGAGGGACTTTCTACGAGCAGTACTTC. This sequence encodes CASSRGTFYEQYF.

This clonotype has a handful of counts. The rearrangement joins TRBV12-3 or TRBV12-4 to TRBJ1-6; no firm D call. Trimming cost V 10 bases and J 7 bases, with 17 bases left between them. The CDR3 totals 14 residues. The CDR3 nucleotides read TGTGCCACCCGGCGGTCTCCGGAAAATTCACCCCTCCACTTT. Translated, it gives CATRRSPENSPLHF.

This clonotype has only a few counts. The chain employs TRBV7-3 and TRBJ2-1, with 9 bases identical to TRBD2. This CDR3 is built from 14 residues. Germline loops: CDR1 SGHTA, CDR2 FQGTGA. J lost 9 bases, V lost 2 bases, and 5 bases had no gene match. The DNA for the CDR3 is TGTGCCAGCAGCTTAGGGCGGGAGGGAAGTGAGCAGTTCTTC. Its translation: CASSLGREGSEQFF.

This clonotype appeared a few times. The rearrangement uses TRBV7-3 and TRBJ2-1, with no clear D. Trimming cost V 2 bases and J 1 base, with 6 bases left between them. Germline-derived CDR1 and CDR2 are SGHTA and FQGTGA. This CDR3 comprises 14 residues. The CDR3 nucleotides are TGTGCCAGCAGCTTAGACGCTTCCTACAATGAGCAGTTCTTC. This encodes CASSLDASYNEQFF.

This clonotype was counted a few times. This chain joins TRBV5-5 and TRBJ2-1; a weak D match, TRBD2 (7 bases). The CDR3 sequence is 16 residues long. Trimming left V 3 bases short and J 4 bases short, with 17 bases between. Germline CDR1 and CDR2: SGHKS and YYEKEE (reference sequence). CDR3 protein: CASSWGAGEMYNEQFF. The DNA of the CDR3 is TGTGCCAGCAGCTGGGGGGCGGGAGAGATGTACAATGAGCAGTTCTTC.

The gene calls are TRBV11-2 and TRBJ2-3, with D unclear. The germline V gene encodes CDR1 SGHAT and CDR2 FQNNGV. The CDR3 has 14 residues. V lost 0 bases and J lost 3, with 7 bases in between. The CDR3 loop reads CASSLDHWTDTQYF. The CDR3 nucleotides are TGTGCCAGCAGCTTAGATCATTGGACAGATACGCAGTATTTT.